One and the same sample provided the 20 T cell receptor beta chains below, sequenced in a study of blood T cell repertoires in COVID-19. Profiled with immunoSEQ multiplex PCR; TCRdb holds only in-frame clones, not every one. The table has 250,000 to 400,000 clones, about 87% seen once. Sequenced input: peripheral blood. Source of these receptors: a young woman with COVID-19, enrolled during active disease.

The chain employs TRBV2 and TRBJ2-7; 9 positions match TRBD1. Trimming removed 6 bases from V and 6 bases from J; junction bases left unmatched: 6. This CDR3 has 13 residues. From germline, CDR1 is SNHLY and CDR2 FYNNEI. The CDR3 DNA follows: TGTGCCAGCAGGTGGACAGGGGTGGGCGAGCAGTACTTC. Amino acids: CASRWTGVGEQYF.

CDR3 sequence reads: CASSLSVTGELFF. For the CDR3, the DNA is TGTGCCAGCAGCTTGTCCGTTACCGGGGAGCTGTTTTTT. The chain carries TRBV5-4 and TRBJ2-2, with D unclear. V was trimmed by 1 base and J by 5 bases, leaving 6 bases between them. Germline V gene data show CDR1 as SGHNT and CDR2 as YYREEE (reference sequence). The CDR3 sequence is 13 residues long.

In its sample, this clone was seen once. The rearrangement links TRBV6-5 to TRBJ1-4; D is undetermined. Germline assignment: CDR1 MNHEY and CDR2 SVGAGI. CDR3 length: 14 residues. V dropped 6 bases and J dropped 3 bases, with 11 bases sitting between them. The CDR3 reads CASRGGLANEKLFF. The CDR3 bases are TGTGCCAGCAGGGGAGGGCTGGCTAATGAAAAACTGTTTTTT.

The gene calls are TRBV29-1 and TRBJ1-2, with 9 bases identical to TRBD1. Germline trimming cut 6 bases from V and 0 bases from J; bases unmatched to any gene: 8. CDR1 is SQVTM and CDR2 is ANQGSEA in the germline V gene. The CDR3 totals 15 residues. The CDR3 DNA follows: TGCAGCGTCCTACCGGGACAGGGTACTAACTATGGCTACACCTTC. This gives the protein CSVLPGQGTNYGYTF.

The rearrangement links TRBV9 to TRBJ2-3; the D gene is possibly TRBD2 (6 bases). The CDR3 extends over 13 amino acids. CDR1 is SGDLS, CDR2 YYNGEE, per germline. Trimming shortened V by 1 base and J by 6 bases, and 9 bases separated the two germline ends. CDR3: CASSVNAGDTQYF. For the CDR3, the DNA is TGTGCCAGCAGCGTAAACGCGGGGGATACGCAGTATTTT.

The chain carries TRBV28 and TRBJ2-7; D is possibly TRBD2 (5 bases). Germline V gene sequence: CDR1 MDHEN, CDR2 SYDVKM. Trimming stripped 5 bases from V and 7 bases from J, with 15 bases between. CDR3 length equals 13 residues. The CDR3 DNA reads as TGTGCCAGCAGTCCCGACGGACTGGGGGAGCAGTACGTC. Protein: CASSPDGLGEQYV.

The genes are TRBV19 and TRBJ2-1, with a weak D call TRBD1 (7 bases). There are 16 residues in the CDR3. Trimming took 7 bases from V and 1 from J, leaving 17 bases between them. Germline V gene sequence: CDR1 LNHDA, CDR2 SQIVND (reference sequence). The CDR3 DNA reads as TGTGCCAGTACCCGCAGGGGGGAAGTGTCCTACAATGAGCAGTTCTTC. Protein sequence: CASTRRGEVSYNEQFF.

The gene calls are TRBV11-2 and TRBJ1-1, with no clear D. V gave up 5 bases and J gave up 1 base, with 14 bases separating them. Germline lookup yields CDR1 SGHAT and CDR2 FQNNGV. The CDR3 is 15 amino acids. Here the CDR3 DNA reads TGTGCCAGCAGCGCCGGAGGGTGGGAGAACACTGAAGCTTTCTTT. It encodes CASSAGGWENTEAFF.

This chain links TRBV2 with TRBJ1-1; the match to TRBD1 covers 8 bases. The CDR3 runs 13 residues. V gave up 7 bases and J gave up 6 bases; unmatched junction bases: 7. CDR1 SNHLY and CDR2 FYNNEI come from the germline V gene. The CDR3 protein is CASNGQGRAEAFF. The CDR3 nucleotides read TGTGCCAGCAATGGACAGGGACGGGCTGAAGCTTTCTTT. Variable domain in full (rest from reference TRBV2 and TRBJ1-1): EPEVTQTPSHQVTQMGQEVILRCVPISNHLYFYWYRQILGQKVEFLVSFYNNEISEKSEIFDDQFSVERPDGSNFTLKIRSTKLEDSAMYFCASNGQGRAEAFFGQGTRLTVV.

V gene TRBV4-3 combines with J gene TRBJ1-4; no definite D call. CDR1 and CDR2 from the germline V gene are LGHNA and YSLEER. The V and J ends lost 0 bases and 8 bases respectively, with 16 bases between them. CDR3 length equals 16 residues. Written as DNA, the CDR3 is TGCGCCAGCAGCCAAGAATCGGCGGGGAGGAGAGAAAAACTGTTTTTT. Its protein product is CASSQESAGRREKLFF.

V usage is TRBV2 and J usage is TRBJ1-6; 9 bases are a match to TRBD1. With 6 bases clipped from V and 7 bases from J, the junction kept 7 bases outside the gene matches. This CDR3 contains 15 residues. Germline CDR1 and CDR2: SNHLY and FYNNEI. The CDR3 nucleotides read TGTGCCAGCAGGGAACAGGGGGCAGGAAATTCACCCCTCCACTTT. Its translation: CASREQGAGNSPLHF.

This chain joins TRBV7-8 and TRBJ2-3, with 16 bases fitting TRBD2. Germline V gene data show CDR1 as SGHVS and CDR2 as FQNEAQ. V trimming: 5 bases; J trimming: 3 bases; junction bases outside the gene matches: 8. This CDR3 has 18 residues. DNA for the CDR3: TGTGCCAGCAGCCCCGGGACTAGCGGGGGGGCCGGTACAGATACGCAGTATTTT. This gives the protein CASSPGTSGGAGTDTQYF.

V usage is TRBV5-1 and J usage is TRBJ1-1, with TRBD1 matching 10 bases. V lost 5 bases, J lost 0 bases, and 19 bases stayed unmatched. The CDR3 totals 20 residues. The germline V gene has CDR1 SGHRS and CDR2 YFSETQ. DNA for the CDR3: TGCGCCAGCAGGAACGACAGGGGGCAGGCAGGGGGCCCCTTGAACACTGAAGCTTTCTTT. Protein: CASRNDRGQAGGPLNTEAFF.

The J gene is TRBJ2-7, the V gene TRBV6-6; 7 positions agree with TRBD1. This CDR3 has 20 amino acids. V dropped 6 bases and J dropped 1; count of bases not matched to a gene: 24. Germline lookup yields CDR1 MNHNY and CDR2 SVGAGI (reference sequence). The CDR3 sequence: CASSLSIMTGTASASYEQYF. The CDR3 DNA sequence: TGTGCCAGCAGCTTATCGATAATGACAGGGACAGCGTCTGCGTCCTACGAGCAGTACTTC.

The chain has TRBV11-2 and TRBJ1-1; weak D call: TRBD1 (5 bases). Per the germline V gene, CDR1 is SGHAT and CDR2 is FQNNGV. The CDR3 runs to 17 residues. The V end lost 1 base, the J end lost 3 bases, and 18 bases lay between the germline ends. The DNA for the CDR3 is TGTGCCAGCAGCTTAGCCCCAGGTCAGGGTCATGACACTGAAGCTTTCTTT. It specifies CASSLAPGQGHDTEAFF. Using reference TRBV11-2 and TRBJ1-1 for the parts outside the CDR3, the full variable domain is EAGVAQSPRYKIIEKRQSVAFWCNPISGHATLYWYQQILGQGPKLLIQFQNNGVVDDSQLPKDRFSAERLKGVDSTLKIQPAKLEDSAVYLCASSLAPGQGHDTEAFFGQGTRLTVV.

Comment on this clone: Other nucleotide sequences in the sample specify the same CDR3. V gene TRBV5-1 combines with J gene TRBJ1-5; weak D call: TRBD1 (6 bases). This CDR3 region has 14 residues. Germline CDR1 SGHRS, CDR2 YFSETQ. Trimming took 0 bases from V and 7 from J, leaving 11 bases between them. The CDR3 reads CASSLAAGVQPQHF. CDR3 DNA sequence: TGCGCCAGCAGCTTGGCCGCAGGGGTCCAGCCCCAGCATTTT.

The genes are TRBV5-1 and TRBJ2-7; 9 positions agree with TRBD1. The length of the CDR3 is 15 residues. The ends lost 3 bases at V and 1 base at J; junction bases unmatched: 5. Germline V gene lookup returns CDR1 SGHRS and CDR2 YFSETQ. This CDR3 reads CASSSAGTGSYEQYF. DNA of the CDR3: TGCGCCAGCAGCTCCGCAGGGACAGGGTCCTACGAGCAGTACTTC.

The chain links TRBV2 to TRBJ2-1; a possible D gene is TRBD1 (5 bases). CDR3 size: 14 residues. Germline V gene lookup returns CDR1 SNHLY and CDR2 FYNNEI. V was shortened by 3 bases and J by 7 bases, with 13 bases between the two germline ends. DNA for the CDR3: TGTGCCAGCAGTGATAGGGGCCAAGGGAATGAGCAGTTCTTC. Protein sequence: CASSDRGQGNEQFF.

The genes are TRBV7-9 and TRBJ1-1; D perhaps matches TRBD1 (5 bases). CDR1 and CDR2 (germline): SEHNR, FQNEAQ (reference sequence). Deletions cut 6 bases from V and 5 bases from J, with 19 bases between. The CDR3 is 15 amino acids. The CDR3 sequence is CASRHSTGRGTEAFF. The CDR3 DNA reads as TGTGCCAGCAGACATTCAACGGGGCGGGGGACTGAAGCTTTCTTT.

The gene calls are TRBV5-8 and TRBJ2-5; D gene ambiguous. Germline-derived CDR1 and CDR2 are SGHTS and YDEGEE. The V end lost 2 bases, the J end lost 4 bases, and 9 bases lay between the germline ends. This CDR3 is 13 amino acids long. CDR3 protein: CASSLRASETQYF. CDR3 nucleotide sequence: TGTGCCAGCAGCTTAAGAGCTTCAGAGACCCAGTACTTC.